The 9 T cell receptor beta chains below all came from one sample that was sequenced in a study of T cell responses to AZD1222 COVID-19 vaccine. Sequenced by immunoSEQ multiplex PCR; TCRdb stores in-frame clones only, minus some. The sample includes about 93,000 clones, roughly 85% seen only once; the top ten take 5% to 7.5%. The sample in question was peripheral blood, obtained on day 0 of AZD1222 vaccination. The receptor source for this set is an adult in good health.

The chain uses TRBV5-4 and TRBJ2-5; D is uncertain. V was pared by 5 bases and J by 5 bases, with 13 bases between. CDR3 length equals 13 residues. CDR1 and CDR2 from the germline V gene are SGHNT and YYREEE (reference sequence). The CDR3 nucleotides read TGTGCCAGCAGTTCTGTGACATTGGAGACCCAGTACTTC. Translating gives CASSSVTLETQYF.

This clone was observed a few times. The chain employs TRBV4-2 and TRBJ1-1, with D possibly matching TRBD1 (5 bases). This CDR3 is built from 15 residues. Trimming took off 0 bases at V and 5 bases at J, with 13 bases between the two ends. Germline V gene sequence: CDR1 LGHNA, CDR2 YNFKEQ. In DNA form, the CDR3 reads TGTGCCAGCAGCCAAGATGGTGCAGGGAAGACTGAAGCTTTCTTT. Translation gives CASSQDGAGKTEAFF.

The J gene is TRBJ2-3, the V gene TRBV11-3, with no clear D. The germline V and J ends were trimmed by 1 base and 1 base, with 6 bases remaining between them. Germline V gene lookup returns CDR1 SGHNT and CDR2 YENEEA. The CDR3 runs to 14 residues. In DNA form, the CDR3 reads TGTGCCAGCAGCTTAGTCGCGGGCACAGATACGCAGTATTTT. Its translation: CASSLVAGTDTQYF. The full variable domain, with the rest looked up from reference TRBV11-3 and TRBJ2-3, is EAGVVQSPRYKIIEKKQPVAFWCNPISGHNTLYWYLQNLGQGPELLIRYENEEAVDDSQLPKDRFSAERLKGVDSTLKIQPAELGDSAVYLCASSLVAGTDTQYFGPGTRLTVL.

The gene calls are TRBV12-3 or TRBV12-4 and TRBJ1-2; D is ambiguous. The CDR3 length is 13 residues. V gave up 2 bases and J gave up 3 bases, with 7 bases separating them. The CDR3 region is CASSLTRDYGYTF. The CDR3 bases are TGTGCCAGCAGTTTAACAAGGGACTATGGCTACACCTTC.

V and J are TRBV27 and TRBJ1-2; unclear D gene. Trimming pared 6 bases from V and 6 bases from J, leaving 11 bases between. Germline V gene lookup returns CDR1 MNHEY and CDR2 SMNVEV (reference sequence). The CDR3 loop spans 12 amino acids. CDR3 protein: CASSKDAHGYTF. CDR3 DNA sequence: TGTGCCAGCAGCAAGGATGCCCATGGCTACACCTTC.

V is TRBV5-1 and J is TRBJ2-3, with D perhaps being TRBD1 or TRBD2 (5 bases each). V lost 5 bases and J 6 bases, leaving 25 bases between the germline ends. Germline V gene data show CDR1 as SGHRS and CDR2 as YFSETQ. CDR3 length: 17 amino acids. CDR3 DNA: TGCGCCAGCAGTAACCCCGGGACCACACGCTTAGACGATACGCAGTATTTT. Its translation is CASSNPGTTRLDDTQYF.

The rearrangement uses TRBV11-3 and TRBJ1-3; the D is unclear. The CDR3 has 12 amino acids. V was clipped by 3 bases and J by 6 bases, with 6 bases between them. Germline CDR1 is SGHNT and CDR2 is YENEEA. CDR3 in amino acids: CASSLETNTIYF. The DNA for the CDR3 is TGTGCCAGCAGCTTGGAGACAAACACCATATATTTT.

The rearrangement joins TRBV12-5 to TRBJ2-7, with 9 positions matching TRBD1. The CDR3 is made up of 14 amino acids. V was clipped by 6 bases and J by 4 bases; unmatched bases: 7. Germline V CDR1 and CDR2: LGHNT, FRNRAP. In DNA form, the CDR3 reads TGTGCTAGTGGCTTTCTGGGACAGGGTTACGAGCAGTACTTC. The encoded protein is CASGFLGQGYEQYF. Complete variable domain (other parts from reference TRBV12-5 and TRBJ2-7): DARVTQTPRHKVTEMGQEVTMRCQPILGHNTVFWYRQTMMQGLELLAYFRNRAPLDDSGMPKDRFSAEMPDATLATLKIQPSEPRDSAVYFCASGFLGQGYEQYFGPGTRLTVT.

The chain joins TRBV12-3 or TRBV12-4 to TRBJ2-7, with TRBD2 as a possible D gene (5 bases). V was cut by 1 base and J by 4 bases, with 8 bases left in between. The CDR3 loop spans 13 amino acids. The CDR3 here is CASSLVPGYEQYF. The CDR3 DNA follows: TGTGCCAGCAGTTTAGTTCCGGGATACGAGCAGTACTTC.